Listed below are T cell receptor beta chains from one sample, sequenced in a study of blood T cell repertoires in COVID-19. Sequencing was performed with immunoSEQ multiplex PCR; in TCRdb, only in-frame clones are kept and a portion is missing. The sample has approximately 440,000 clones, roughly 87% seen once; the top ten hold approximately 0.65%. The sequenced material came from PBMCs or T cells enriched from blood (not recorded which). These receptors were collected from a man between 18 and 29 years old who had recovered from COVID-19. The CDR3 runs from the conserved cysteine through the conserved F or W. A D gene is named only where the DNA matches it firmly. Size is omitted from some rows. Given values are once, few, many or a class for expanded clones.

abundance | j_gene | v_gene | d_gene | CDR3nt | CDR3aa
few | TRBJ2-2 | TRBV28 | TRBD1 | TGTGCCAGCAGTTTAGGGACAGCGAACACCGGGGAGCTGTTTTTT | CASSLGTANTGELFF
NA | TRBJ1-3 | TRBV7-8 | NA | TGTGCCAGCAGCTTAATCCAGGGTTGGTCTGGAAACACCATATATTTT | CASSLIQGWSGNTIYF
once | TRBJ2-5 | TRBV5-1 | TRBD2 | TGCGCCAGCAGCTTGTGGGGACTAGCGGGAGCTGTACTAGAAGAGACCCAGTACTTC | CASSLWGLAGAVLEETQYF
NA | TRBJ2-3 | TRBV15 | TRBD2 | TGTGCCACCAGCAGGAGCGGGAGATACACCCAGACAGATACGCAGTATTTT | CATSRSGRYTQTDTQYF
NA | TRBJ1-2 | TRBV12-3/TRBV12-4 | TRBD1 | TGTGCCAGCAGTTTACGACAGGGGATCGGCTACACCTTC | CASSLRQGIGYTF
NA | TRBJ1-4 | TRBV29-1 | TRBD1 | TGCAGCGCCGGTCCCGGGACAGGTGGGGTTGAAAAACTGTTTTTT | CSAGPGTGGVEKLFF
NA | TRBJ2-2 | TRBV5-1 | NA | TGCGCCAGCAGCTCTGAGGGAGGATGGACCGGGGAGCTGTTTTTT | CASSSEGGWTGELFF
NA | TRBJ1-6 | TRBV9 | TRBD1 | TGTGCCAGCAGCGTAGAAGGGCCCGGGGACAGGGACAATCATAATTCACCCCTCCACTTT | CASSVEGPGDRDNHNSPLHF
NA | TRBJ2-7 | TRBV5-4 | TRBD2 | TGTGCCAGCTCCTATGAGCGGGAGGCCTACGAGCAGTACTTC | CASSYEREAYEQYF
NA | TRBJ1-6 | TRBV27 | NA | TGTGCCAGCAGTTTATCGCAGGGTTATAATTCACCCCTCCACTTT | CASSLSQGYNSPLHF
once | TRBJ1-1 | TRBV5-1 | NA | TGCGCCAGTGGGACATCGTCGCTTCCTGAAGCTTTCTTT | CASGTSSLPEAFF
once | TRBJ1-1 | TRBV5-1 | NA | TGCGCCAGCACCGTAAGCGGGGAAGGCACTGAAGCTTTCTTT | CASTVSGEGTEAFF
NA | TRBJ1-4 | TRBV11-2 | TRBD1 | TGTGCCAGCAGCTTCGGACAGGGTTTGGAAAAACTGTTTTTT | CASSFGQGLEKLFF
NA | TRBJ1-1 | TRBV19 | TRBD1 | TGTGCCAGTTTCACAGGGGGGTCTTGGAACACTGAAGCTTTCTTT | CASFTGGSWNTEAFF
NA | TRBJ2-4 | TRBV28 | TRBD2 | TGTGCCAGCAGCTGGGCTGGACTAGGAGCCAAAAACATTCAGTACTTC | CASSWAGLGAKNIQYF
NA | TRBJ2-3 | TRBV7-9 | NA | TGTGCCAGCAGCTTAGCCCGGTCGGGGGGCACAGATACGCAGTATTTT | CASSLARSGGTDTQYF
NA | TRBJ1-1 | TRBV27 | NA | TGTGCCAGCAGTTTCGTCCAGGAATACCACACTGAAGCTTTCTTT | CASSFVQEYHTEAFF
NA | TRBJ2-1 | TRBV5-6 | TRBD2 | TGTGCCAGCAGCCGACTAGCGGGAGAAAGGCAGTTCTTC | CASSRLAGERQFF